The clone carrying this T cell receptor beta chain was observed a handful of times. Antigen unknown. This record belongs to a study of response to subunit inactivated influenza vaccine. Study observations and caveats: That few new T cells are recruited by each seasonal influenza vaccination was the authors' suggestion.

Germline CDR1 reads SGHRS; CDR2 reads YFSETQ. The ends lost 2 bases at V and 7 bases at J; junction bases unmatched: 11. The CDR3 spans 15 residues. TCRdb redid the calling of the RT-PCR reads with MiXCR, one entry per CDR3 protein. The sample has 500,000 to 600,000 distinct CDR3 sequences, 15% to 20% seen once. This receptor was obtained from a man aged 45-69 years who received an inactivated influenza vaccine. The genes are TRBV5-1 and TRBJ1-2; 7 bases fit TRBD1. The material was CD4+ T cells sorted from PBMCs, obtained less than 30 months after vaccination. The CDR3 reads CASSLAPTGLSGYTF. CDR3 DNA sequence: TGCGCCAGCAGCTTAGCCCCGACAGGGCTGTCTGGCTACACCTTC.